Listed below are T cell receptor beta chains from one sample, sequenced in a study of CD8+ T cells in alopecia areata. Generated by immunoSEQ multiplex PCR, the TCRdb table keeps only in-frame clones and is missing some. Of about 150,000 clones in the sample, 87% were seen once. Sequences were derived from CD8+ T cells sorted from blood, sampled at week 0. These receptors came from a human donor with alopecia areata. Both conserved end residues are part of each CDR3. The D gene is left open where the match is weak. Not every row has a clone size; where given, it reads once, few, many or a size class.

11 TRBJ1-1 . TRBV20-1 . CSAKAFPEAFF TGCAGTGCCAAAGCTTTTCCTGAAGCTTTCTTT
12 TRBJ2-7 . TRBV13 . CASSTDNYEQYF TGTGCCAGCTCGACAGACAACTACGAGCAGTACTTC
14 TRBJ1-5 . TRBV6-6 . CASNYGGNNQPQHF TGTGCCAGCAACTACGGGGGTAACAATCAGCCCCAGCATTTT
15 TRBJ2-5 TRBD1 TRBV7-9 once CASTHRDRGRETQYF TGTGCCAGCACCCACCGGGACAGGGGGAGAGAGACCCAGTACTTC
12 TRBJ1-1 . TRBV5-4 . CASSFGDTEAFF TGTGCCAGCAGCTTCGGAGACACTGAAGCTTTCTTT
13 TRBJ2-5 TRBD1 TRBV7-9 . CASRKTGEETQYF TGTGCCAGCAGGAAGACAGGGGAAGAGACCCAGTACTTC
14 TRBJ2-2 . TRBV15 . CATSRVGGTGELFF TGTGCCACCAGCAGAGTAGGGGGGACCGGGGAGCTGTTTTTT
15 TRBJ2-1 TRBD2 TRBV9 . CASSNSGGPYNEQFF TGTGCCAGCAGCAATAGCGGGGGCCCCTACAATGAGCAGTTCTTC
14 TRBJ2-7 TRBD1 TRBV29-1 . CSVEDRQGAYEQYF TGCAGCGTTGAAGATCGACAGGGAGCCTACGAGCAGTACTTC
12 TRBJ2-1 . TRBV5-4 . CASSPLGKEQFF TGTGCCAGCAGCCCCCTGGGGAAGGAGCAGTTCTTC
16 TRBJ1-3 . TRBV9 . CASSTAEGRLGNTIYF TGTGCCAGCAGTACGGCGGAGGGCCGATTGGGAAACACCATATATTTT
14 TRBJ2-7 TRBD2 TRBV5-1 . CASSVRLAAGEQYF TGCGCCAGCAGCGTGCGACTAGCGGCGGGTGAGCAGTACTTC
14 TRBJ1-1 . TRBV5-1 . CASSLGTGVTEAFF TGCGCCAGCAGCTTGGGAACTGGGGTCACTGAAGCTTTCTTT
14 TRBJ1-1 TRBD1 TRBV7-8 . CASSAGTGGTEAFF TGTGCCAGCAGCGCCGGGACAGGGGGCACTGAAGCTTTCTTT
13 TRBJ2-1 TRBD1 TRBV2 . CASSVSGGNEQFF TGTGCCAGCAGTGTGTCAGGGGGCAATGAGCAGTTCTTC
19 TRBJ1-5 . TRBV19 . CASSVPPGSGAYSNQPQHF TGTGCCAGTAGTGTCCCCCCAGGGAGCGGGGCATATAGCAATCAGCCCCAGCATTTT
11 TRBJ2-1 . TRBV5-4 . CASSLGYEQFF TGTGCCAGCAGCTTAGGTTATGAGCAGTTCTTC
11 TRBJ2-7 . TRBV25-1 . CASSSAYEQYF TGTGCCAGCAGCTCAGCCTACGAGCAGTACTTC
17 TRBJ2-2 TRBD2 TRBV7-9 . CASSPLRAGANTGELFF TGTGCCAGCAGCCCTCTCCGGGCGGGGGCGAACACCGGGGAGCTGTTTTTT
16 TRBJ2-1 . TRBV27 once CASSLFFRGSYNEQFF TGTGCCAGCAGTTTATTTTTCAGGGGCTCCTACAATGAGCAGTTCTTC
13 TRBJ2-7 TRBD2 TRBV7-9 . CASSSEVSGTQYF TGTGCCAGCAGCTCCGAGGTTAGCGGGACACAGTACTTC
14 TRBJ2-1 TRBD2 TRBV29-1 once CSARLAGDLREQFF TGCAGCGCTAGACTAGCGGGGGACCTCAGGGAGCAGTTCTTC